One and the same sample provided the 23 T cell receptor beta chains below, sequenced in a study of cytomegalovirus exposure and HLA in healthy donors. 13 Jbeta primers and 60 Vbeta primers were used for the PCR. The protocol was immunoSEQ multiplex PCR, while the TCRdb copy is restricted to in-frame clones and leaves out a portion. The data contain about 100,000 clones, 55% to 80% of them singletons. The sample taken for sequencing was PBMCs. The source is a middle-aged man in good health and CMV-seronegative.

This sequence joins TRBV6-5 and TRBJ1-2, with 9 bases matching TRBD1. The germline CDR1 and CDR2 sequences are MNHEY and SVGAGI. The CDR3 covers 12 residues. Trimming took 5 bases from V and 8 from J; bases not matched to a gene: 3. The CDR3 here is CASSKTGGGYTF. The CDR3 region has the DNA TGTGCCAGCAGTAAGACAGGGGGAGGCTACACCTTC.

The chain has TRBV6-4 and TRBJ2-3; D might be TRBD2 (5 bases). Trimming pared 11 bases from V and 1 base from J, leaving 19 bases between. The germline V gene encodes CDR1 MRHNA and CDR2 SNTAGT. The CDR3 spans 15 residues. CDR3 DNA sequence: TGTGCCCGAGCCGGAAGGTCTAGCTGCACAGATACGCAGTATTTT. It encodes CARAGRSSCTDTQYF.

This clone was seen more than once but under ten times. The gene calls are TRBV29-1 and TRBJ1-2; no clear D gene. Trimming stripped 6 bases from V and 0 bases from J, with 14 bases between. The CDR3 has 14 amino acids. Germline V gene sequence: CDR1 SQVTM, CDR2 ANQGSEA. As DNA, the CDR3 is TGCAGCGTCCCGTACAGTATAGCTAACTATGGCTACACCTTC. Amino acids: CSVPYSIANYGYTF.

The chain joins TRBV10-3 to TRBJ2-3, with 11 bases lining up with TRBD1. The CDR3 has 15 amino acids. V gave up 7 bases and J gave up 4 bases; unmatched junction bases: 7. Germline CDR1 and CDR2: ENHRY and SYGVKD. The CDR3: CAIKGTGGKSDTQYF. As DNA, the CDR3 is TGTGCCATCAAAGGGACAGGGGGAAAATCAGATACGCAGTATTTT.

This chain joins TRBV6-5 and TRBJ1-2; 9 bases align to TRBD1. The germline V gene encodes CDR1 MNHEY and CDR2 SVGAGI. Losses at the gene ends were 9 bases for V and 7 bases for J; bases not matched to a gene: 6. The CDR3 is 12 residues long. CDR3 nucleotides: TGTGCCAGTTACAGGGGGCAAGGTGGCTACACCTTC. This sequence encodes CASYRGQGGYTF.

This clone was seen a single time. The V and J genes are TRBV28 and TRBJ2-7, with TRBD2 identical over 12 bases. With 4 bases clipped from V and 7 bases from J, the junction kept 14 bases outside the gene matches. This CDR3 has 17 residues. Germline CDR1 is MDHEN and CDR2 is SYDVKM. For the CDR3, the DNA is TGTGCCAGCAGTTCCCTAGCGGGGGGGCCACCCTCCTGGGAGCAGTACTTC. Translated: CASSSLAGGPPSWEQYF.

This clone was detected only a few times. The chain joins TRBV27 to TRBJ2-4; D uncertain. The CDR3 totals 13 residues. Germline V gene lookup returns CDR1 MNHEY and CDR2 SMNVEV (reference sequence). With 7 bases removed from V and 0 bases from J, the gap between germline ends came to 7 bases. CDR3 sequence reads: CASMELAKNIQYF. The CDR3 coding sequence is TGTGCCAGCATGGAGTTAGCCAAAAACATTCAGTACTTC.

The gene calls are TRBV7-6 and TRBJ2-5; no firm D call. The germline CDR1 and CDR2 sequences are SGHVS and FNYEAQ. Trimming took off 4 bases at V and 9 bases at J, with 9 bases between the two ends. This CDR3 region has 11 residues. CDR3 region: CASSSRVAQYF. The CDR3 coding sequence is TGTGCCAGCAGCTCCCGAGTGGCCCAGTACTTC.

The chain is built from TRBV10-3 and TRBJ2-3, with 10 bases fitting TRBD2. CDR3 length: 16 amino acids. Germline lookup yields CDR1 ENHRY and CDR2 SYGVKD. The junction had 10 bases not matched to a gene; V was cut back by 5 bases and J by 5 bases. The CDR3 DNA sequence: TGTGCCATCAGTCGCCGGGAGCGGGGGGGCGTAGATACGCAGTATTTT. It specifies CAISRRERGGVDTQYF.

This clone was found a few times. This chain uses TRBV6-1 with TRBJ2-7, with TRBD1 identical over 8 bases. The CDR3 loop spans 17 amino acids. Trimming took 0 bases from V and 5 from J; bases not matched to a gene: 12. Germline V gene data show CDR1 as MNHNS and CDR2 as SASEGT. The CDR3 nucleotides read TGTGCCAGCAGTGAAGCTGGATGGGACAGGAGAGAGGACGAGCAGTACTTC. Its translation is CASSEAGWDRREDEQYF.

The V gene is TRBV29-1, the J gene TRBJ2-2; 7 positions agree with TRBD2. The V and J ends lost 5 bases and 4 bases, in that order; junction bases with no gene match: 1. Germline-derived CDR1 and CDR2 are SQVTM and ANQGSEA. This CDR3 comprises 12 residues. The CDR3 DNA reads as TGCAGCGTTAAGCGGGGCACCGGGGAGCTGTTTTTT. Its protein product is CSVKRGTGELFF.

The chain joins TRBV27 to TRBJ1-1, with D maybe TRBD1 (6 bases). CDR1 and CDR2 from the germline V gene are MNHEY and SMNVEV (reference sequence). Trimming removed 6 bases at V and 0 bases at J, with 14 bases between. This CDR3 comprises 15 residues. DNA for the CDR3: TGTGCCAGCAGACCCCTTCAGGGGATGAACACTGAAGCTTTCTTT. This gives the protein CASRPLQGMNTEAFF.

This rearrangement joins TRBV11-2 to TRBJ2-3, with TRBD2 matching over 11 bases. With V trimmed by 1 base and J by 6 bases, 6 bases remained unmatched. This CDR3 comprises 16 residues. The V gene's germline CDR1 is SGHAT and CDR2 FQNNGV. The CDR3 protein is CASSLGLAGGLDTQYF. Here the CDR3 DNA reads TGTGCCAGCAGCTTAGGATTAGCGGGGGGGCTTGATACGCAGTATTTT.

The chain uses TRBV2 and TRBJ2-1, with 7 bases that match TRBD1. Germline V gene data show CDR1 as SNHLY and CDR2 as FYNNEI. V trimming: 6 bases; J trimming: 2 bases; junction bases outside the gene matches: 7. The CDR3 extends over 15 amino acids. CDR3 sequence: CASRLPGQTYNEQFF. CDR3 DNA sequence: TGTGCCAGCAGACTGCCGGGACAGACCTACAATGAGCAGTTCTTC.

The V call is TRBV6-5, the J call TRBJ2-5, with 10 bases identical to TRBD2. Germline V gene sequence: CDR1 MNHEY, CDR2 SVGAGI. CDR3 length: 16 residues. The junction had 5 bases not matched to a gene; V was cut back by 2 bases and J by 2 bases. CDR3 DNA: TGTGCCAGCAGTTACCTTAGCGGGGGGCAACAAGAGACCCAGTACTTC. It translates to CASSYLSGGQQETQYF.

V usage is TRBV6-4 and J usage is TRBJ2-2; D is ambiguous. This CDR3 region has 13 residues. Germline CDR1 and CDR2: MRHNA and SNTAGT. Trimming removed 4 bases at V and 4 bases at J, with 7 bases between. The DNA of the CDR3 is TGTGCCAGCAGTGCCCGGTCCACCGGGGAGCTGTTTTTT. This encodes CASSARSTGELFF.

The J gene is TRBJ1-6, the V gene TRBV4-1, with D possibly matching TRBD1 (6 bases). Germline V lookup: CDR1 MGHRA, CDR2 YSYEKL. The CDR3 spans 15 residues. Trimming took 3 bases from V and 5 from J, leaving 11 bases between them. In DNA, the CDR3 is TGCGCCAGCAGCCACCGGGACACAAATAATTCACCCCTCCACTTT. Translating gives CASSHRDTNNSPLHF.

This chain joins TRBV5-1 and TRBJ1-2, with 7 bases lining up with TRBD1. The CDR3 totals 13 residues. The junction had 5 bases not matched to a gene; V was cut back by 0 bases and J by 9 bases. CDR1 is SGHRS and CDR2 is YFSETQ in the germline V gene. The CDR3 region is CASSLGQGSSYTF. In DNA form, the CDR3 reads TGCGCCAGCAGCTTGGGACAGGGAAGCAGCTACACCTTC.

The J gene is TRBJ2-7, the V gene TRBV5-6; D not resolved. The CDR3 covers 15 residues. From germline, CDR1 is SGHDT and CDR2 YYEEEE. V shed 1 base and J shed 2 bases, with 13 bases lying between them. CDR3 loop: CASSLLPTDPYEQYF. In DNA, the CDR3 is TGTGCCAGCAGCTTGCTCCCAACAGATCCCTACGAGCAGTACTTC.

The V call is TRBV7-2, the J call TRBJ1-2; TRBD1 might be the D (6 bases). Germline loops: CDR1 SGHTA, CDR2 FQGNSA. This CDR3 is built from 13 residues. Deletions cut 6 bases from V and 6 bases from J, with 14 bases between. The CDR3 nucleotides are TGTGCCAGCAGACAGACGAGGGGGAATGGCTACACCTTC. It codes for CASRQTRGNGYTF. Combining the CDR3 with reference TRBV7-2 and TRBJ1-2 gives the whole variable domain GAGVSQSPSNKVTEKGKDVELRCDPISGHTALYWYRQSLGQGLEFLIYFQGNSAPDKSGLPSDRFSAERTGGSVSTLTIQRTQQEDSAVYLCASRQTRGNGYTFGSGTRLTVV.

This clone has just a few counts. This chain joins TRBV13 and TRBJ2-1; D possibly corresponds to TRBD1 (5 bases). The CDR3 loop spans 15 amino acids. Germline CDR1 and CDR2: PRHDT and FYEKMQ (reference sequence). V lost 5 bases to trimming and J lost 3 bases, with 14 bases between them. CDR3 sequence: CASSERQWGYNEQFF. The CDR3 coding sequence is TGTGCCAGCAGCGAAAGACAGTGGGGCTACAATGAGCAGTTCTTC.

This chain joins TRBV5-4 and TRBJ2-3; a weak D match, TRBD2 (7 bases). This CDR3 contains 15 residues. Germline V gives CDR1 SGHNT, CDR2 YYREEE (reference sequence). Deletions cut 4 bases from V and 5 bases from J, with 17 bases between. CDR3 DNA sequence: TGTGCCAGCAGCCCGGGGGGCGGGAGAGTAGATACGCAGTATTTT. It specifies CASSPGGGRVDTQYF. The full variable domain, with the rest looked up from reference TRBV5-4 and TRBJ2-3, is ETGVTQSPTHLIKTRGQQVTLRCSSQSGHNTVSWYQQALGQGPQFIFQYYREEENGRGNFPPRFSGLQFPNYSSELNVNALELDDSALYLCASSPGGGRVDTQYFGPGTRLTVL.

This chain links TRBV7-2 with TRBJ1-4, with D tentatively TRBD1 (6 bases). The germline gives CDR1 SGHTA, CDR2 FQGNSA. This CDR3 region has 13 residues. The V end lost 1 base, the J end lost 7 bases, and 7 bases lay between the germline ends. The CDR3 is CASSLGRGEKLFF. DNA for the CDR3: TGTGCCAGCAGCTTAGGCAGGGGTGAAAAACTGTTTTTT.